This T cell receptor (beta chain) was captured by sequencing in a study of cytomegalovirus exposure and HLA in healthy donors. This PCR relied on a set of 60 Vbeta primers and 13 Jbeta primers. Method: immunoSEQ multiplex PCR; TCRdb's copy keeps in-frame clones and lacks some. This sample has under 200,000 clones, with approximately 80% found just once. As concerns this clone: Its antigen is as yet unknown.

CDR1 is MNHEY, CDR2 SVGAGI, per germline. This CDR3 spans 15 amino acids. Trimming took 6 bases from V and 6 from J; bases not matched to a gene: 10. Study-wide points: Exclusion applied to some V segments, including TRBV6-2 and TRBV6-3, as they were indistinguishable. Near-uniform donor sequencing depth was presumed by presence/absence analyses. The authors enumerated over 150 TCR beta chains as linked to cytomegalovirus.

The sequenced sample consisted of PBMCs. The receptor was isolated from a woman aged 30 to 39 in good health and CMV-seronegative. This chain uses TRBV6-5 with TRBJ2-3, with 9 bases that match TRBD2. The CDR3 here is CASRPTGTSWDTQYF. CDR3 nucleotide sequence: TGTGCCAGCAGACCTACCGGGACTAGCTGGGATACGCAGTATTTT.